Following are 13 T cell receptor beta chains from one sample sequenced in a study of T cells in Graves' hyperthyroidism and ophthalmopathy. There were TCR beta CDR3 regions amplified from RNA transcripts. The study used the HTBI primer set for a first-round RT-PCR of the TCR CDR3. From the multiplex PCR reads, TCRdb called clonotypes with MiXCR, one entry per CDR3 protein. Of 200,000 to 250,000 distinct CDR3 sequences in the sample, about 17% were seen once. The sample was blood. Source of these receptors: a woman aged 50 to 60 with Graves' hyperthyroidism.

CDR3 amino acids: CASSLGARGAFF. In DNA, the CDR3 is TGTGCCAGCAGCTTGGGGGCCCGGGGAGCTTTCTTT. The chain combines TRBV7-3 with TRBJ1-1; tentatively, D is TRBD1 (6 bases). CDR3 length: 12 residues. Trimming removed 3 bases from V and 10 bases from J, with 12 bases in between. From germline, CDR1 is SGHTA and CDR2 FQGTGA.

This chain links TRBV28 with TRBJ1-1; 12 bases map to TRBD1. Germline assignment: CDR1 MDHEN and CDR2 SYDVKM. V lost 2 bases and J lost 8; bases outside the gene matches: 6. This CDR3 has 15 amino acids. The DNA for the CDR3 is TGTGCCAGCAGTTTAGGGGGGGGACAGGGGGCCGAAGCTTTCTTT. Its protein is CASSLGGGQGAEAFF.

This clonotype was found a few times. The chain couples TRBV11-2 to TRBJ2-4, with TRBD2 matching over 7 bases. The CDR3 length is 16 residues. Germline CDR1 reads SGHAT; CDR2 reads FQNNGV. With 5 bases clipped from V and 6 bases from J, the junction kept 13 bases outside the gene matches. The CDR3 nucleotides read TGTGCCAGCAGCCCCCGGGGTATAGGGGAGGGAAACATTCAGTACTTC. Its translation: CASSPRGIGEGNIQYF.

The gene calls are TRBV27 and TRBJ2-2, with D tentatively TRBD2 (6 bases). The CDR3 length is 16 residues. Germline values: CDR1 MNHEY, CDR2 SMNVEV (reference sequence). The V end was cut by 5 bases, the J end by 0 bases, with 13 bases between. CDR3: CASSGDFRANTGELFF. In nucleotides, the CDR3 is TGTGCCAGCAGTGGGGACTTTAGAGCGAACACCGGGGAGCTGTTTTTT.

Details on this clonotype: This may stem from a read error, because a much larger clone lies one nucleotide away. V is TRBV2 and J is TRBJ2-3, with D unclear. Trimming removed 11 bases at V and 3 bases at J, with 9 bases between. The CDR3 runs 11 residues. CDR1 and CDR2 (germline): SNHLY, FYNNEI. The CDR3 protein is CACTSTDTQYF. Written as DNA, the CDR3 is TGTGCCTGCACTTCGACAGATACGCAGTATTTT.

This clonotype has at least ten counts. This chain links TRBV2 with TRBJ1-6; 9 bases align to TRBD1. CDR1 and CDR2 from the germline V gene are SNHLY and FYNNEI. CDR3 size: 15 residues. With V trimmed by 6 bases and J by 2 bases, 2 bases remained unmatched. This CDR3 is CASRGQGTYNSPLHF. DNA of the CDR3: TGTGCCAGCAGGGGACAGGGAACCTATAATTCACCCCTCCACTTT. Together with reference TRBV2 and TRBJ1-6, the CDR3 gives the full variable domain: EPEVTQTPSHQVTQMGQEVILRCVPISNHLYFYWYRQILGQKVEFLVSFYNNEISEKSEIFDDQFSVERPDGSNFTLKIRSTKLEDSAMYFCASRGQGTYNSPLHFGNGTRLTVT.

The rearrangement links TRBV6-1 to TRBJ1-1; D perhaps matches TRBD1 (5 bases). CDR3 size: 15 residues. With 1 base removed from V and 3 bases from J, the gap between germline ends came to 12 bases. Germline V lookup: CDR1 MNHNS, CDR2 SASEGT. The CDR3 loop reads CASSEGTGGDTEAFF. The CDR3 DNA reads as TGTGCCAGCAGTGAAGGGACGGGGGGGGACACTGAAGCTTTCTTT.

The sample holds many counts of this clonotype. V usage is TRBV7-9 and J usage is TRBJ1-2; 7 bases map to TRBD1. This CDR3 has 16 residues. The germline V gene has CDR1 SEHNR and CDR2 FQNEAQ (reference sequence). V was clipped by 2 bases and J by 6 bases; unmatched bases: 12. CDR3 DNA: TGTGCCAGCAGCTTAATTGCGGCAGGGGGGACCCATGGCTACACCTTC. It yields the protein CASSLIAAGGTHGYTF.

The DNA for the CDR3 is TGTGCCAGCAGCTCCCGAGGACTAGCGGGAGTGGGTGAGCAGTTCTTC. It is translated as CASSSRGLAGVGEQFF. J is TRBJ2-1 and V is TRBV7-9, with 13 bases aligning to TRBD2. Trimming took 4 bases from V and 9 from J; bases not matched to a gene: 9. This CDR3 has 16 amino acids. CDR1 and CDR2 from the germline V gene are SEHNR and FQNEAQ (reference sequence).

This clonotype was seen a few times. The V gene is TRBV29-1, the J gene TRBJ1-2, with TRBD1 matching 9 bases. The CDR3 runs 12 residues. Germline values: CDR1 SQVTM, CDR2 ANQGSEA. Germline trimming cut 6 bases from V and 8 bases from J; bases unmatched to any gene: 7. The CDR3 spells CSVWTGESGYTF. The CDR3 coding sequence is TGCAGCGTCTGGACAGGGGAGAGCGGCTACACCTTC.

This clonotype occurred a few times. The V gene is TRBV2, the J gene TRBJ1-5; 8 bases align to TRBD1. Germline values: CDR1 SNHLY, CDR2 FYNNEI. J gave up 2 bases and V 1 base, and 7 bases lay outside the gene matches. The CDR3 has 17 residues. The DNA of the CDR3 is TGTGCCAGCAGTGAAGGGACAGGGTACGGTGGCAATCAGCCCCAGCATTTT. Its protein is CASSEGTGYGGNQPQHF.

The chain employs TRBV6-1 and TRBJ2-3; 8 nucleotides line up with TRBD2. Germline assignment: CDR1 MNHNS and CDR2 SASEGT. This CDR3 is 15 amino acids long. Trimming at V came to 4 bases and at J to 2 bases, leaving 5 bases not matched to a gene. This CDR3 reads CASSALTSATDTQYF. The DNA for the CDR3 is TGTGCCAGCAGTGCCTTGACTAGCGCCACAGATACGCAGTATTTT.

Ten or more counts support this clonotype. This chain connects TRBV7-3 to TRBJ2-5, with TRBD1 identical over 9 bases. CDR3 size: 15 residues. Germline V gene sequence: CDR1 SGHTA, CDR2 FQGTGA. After removal of 3 bases from V and 5 bases from J, the junction contained 7 bases not matched to a gene. The CDR3 DNA sequence: TGTGCCAGCAGCTTCACAGGGGGCTTAGGCGAGACCCAGTACTTC. This sequence encodes CASSFTGGLGETQYF.